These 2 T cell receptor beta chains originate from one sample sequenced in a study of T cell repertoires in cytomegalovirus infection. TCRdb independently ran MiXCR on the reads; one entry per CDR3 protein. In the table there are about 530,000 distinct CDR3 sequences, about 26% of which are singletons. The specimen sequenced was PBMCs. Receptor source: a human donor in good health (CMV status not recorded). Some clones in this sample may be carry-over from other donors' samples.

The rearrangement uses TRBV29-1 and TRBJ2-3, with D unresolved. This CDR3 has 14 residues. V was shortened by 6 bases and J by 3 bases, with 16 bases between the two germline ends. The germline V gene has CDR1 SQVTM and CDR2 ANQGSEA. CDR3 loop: CSVVRVEKTDTQYF. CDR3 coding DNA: TGCAGCGTAGTCCGAGTAGAAAAAACAGATACGCAGTATTTT.

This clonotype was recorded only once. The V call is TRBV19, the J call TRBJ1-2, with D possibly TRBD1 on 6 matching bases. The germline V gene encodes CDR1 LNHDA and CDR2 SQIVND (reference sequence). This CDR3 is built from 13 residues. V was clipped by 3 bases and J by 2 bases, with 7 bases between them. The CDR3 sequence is CASSMGQNYGYTF. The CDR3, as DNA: TGTGCCAGTAGTATGGGACAAAACTATGGCTACACCTTC.